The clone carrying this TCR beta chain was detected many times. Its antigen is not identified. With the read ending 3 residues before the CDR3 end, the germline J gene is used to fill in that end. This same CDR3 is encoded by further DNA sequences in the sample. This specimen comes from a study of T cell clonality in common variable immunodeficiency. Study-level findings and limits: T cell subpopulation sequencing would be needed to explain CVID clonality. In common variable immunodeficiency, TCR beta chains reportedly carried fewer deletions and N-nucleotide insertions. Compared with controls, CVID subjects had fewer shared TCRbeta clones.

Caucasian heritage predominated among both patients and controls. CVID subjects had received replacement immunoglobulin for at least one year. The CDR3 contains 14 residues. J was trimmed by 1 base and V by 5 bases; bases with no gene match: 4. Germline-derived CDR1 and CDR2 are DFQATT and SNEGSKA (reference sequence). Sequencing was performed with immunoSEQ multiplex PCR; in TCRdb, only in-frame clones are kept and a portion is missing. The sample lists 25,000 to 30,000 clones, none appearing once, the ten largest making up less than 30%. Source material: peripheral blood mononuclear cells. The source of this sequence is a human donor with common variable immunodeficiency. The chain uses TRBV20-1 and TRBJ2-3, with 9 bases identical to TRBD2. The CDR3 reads CSAWTSERTDTQYF. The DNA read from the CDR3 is TGCAGTGCTTGGACTAGCGAACGCACAGATACG.